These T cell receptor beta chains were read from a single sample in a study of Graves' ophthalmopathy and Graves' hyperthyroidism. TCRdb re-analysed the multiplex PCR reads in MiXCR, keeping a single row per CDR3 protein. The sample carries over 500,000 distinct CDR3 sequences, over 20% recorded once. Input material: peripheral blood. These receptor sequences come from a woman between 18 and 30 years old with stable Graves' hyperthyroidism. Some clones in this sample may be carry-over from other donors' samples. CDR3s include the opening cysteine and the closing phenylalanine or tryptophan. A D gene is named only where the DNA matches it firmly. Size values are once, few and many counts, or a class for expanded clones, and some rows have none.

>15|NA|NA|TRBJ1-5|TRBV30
CAWSIGHYSNQPQHF
TGTGCCTGGAGTATTGGGCATTATAGCAATCAGCCCCAGCATTTT
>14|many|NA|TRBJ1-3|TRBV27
CASSLRQSGNTIYF
TGTGCCAGCAGTCTGCGACAGTCTGGAAACACCATATATTTT
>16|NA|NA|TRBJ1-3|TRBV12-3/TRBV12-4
CASILGGLISGNTIYF
TGTGCCAGCATATTGGGGGGTTTGATCTCTGGAAACACCATATATTTT
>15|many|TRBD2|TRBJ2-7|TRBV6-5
CASSHTGLPPYEQYF
TGTGCCAGCAGTCACACGGGACTACCTCCCTACGAGCAGTACTTC
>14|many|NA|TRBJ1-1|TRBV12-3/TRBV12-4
CASSFQGLNTEAFF
TGTGCCAGCAGTTTCCAAGGACTTAACACTGAAGCTTTCTTT
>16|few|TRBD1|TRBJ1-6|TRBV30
CAWSDPPGQGHSPLHF
TGTGCCTGGAGCGACCCCCCGGGACAGGGTCATTCACCCCTCCACTTT
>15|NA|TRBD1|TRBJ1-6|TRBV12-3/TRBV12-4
CASSVRQGTPRPLHF
TGTGCCAGCAGTGTCAGACAGGGTACCCCGCGGCCCCTCCACTTT
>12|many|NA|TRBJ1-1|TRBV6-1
CASSAAGTQAFF
TGTGCCAGCAGTGCAGCCGGGACTCAAGCTTTCTTT
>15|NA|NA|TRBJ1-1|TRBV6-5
CASSYGVWGNTEAFF
TGTGCCAGCAGTTACGGTGTATGGGGGAACACTGAAGCTTTCTTT
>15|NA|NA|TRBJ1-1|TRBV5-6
CASSLDRGAHTEAFF
TGTGCCAGCAGCTTGGATCGGGGGGCCCACACTGAAGCTTTCTTT
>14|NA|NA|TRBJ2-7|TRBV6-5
CASSYTADTYEQYF
TGTGCCAGCAGTTACACCGCAGATACCTACGAGCAGTACTTC
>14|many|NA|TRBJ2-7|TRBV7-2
CASSYAGSSYEQYF
TGTGCCAGCAGCTACGCAGGGAGCTCCTACGAGCAGTACTTC
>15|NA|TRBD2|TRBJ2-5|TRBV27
CASSRNGGAHETQYF
TGTGCCAGCTCTCGGAACGGGGGGGCCCACGAGACCCAGTACTTC
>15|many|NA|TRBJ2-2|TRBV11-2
CASSWAEGYTGELFF
TGTGCCAGCAGCTGGGCGGAAGGGTACACCGGGGAGCTGTTTTTT
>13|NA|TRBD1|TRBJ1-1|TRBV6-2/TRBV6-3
CASSRDRGLLAFF
TGTGCCAGCAGTCGGGACAGGGGGCTATTGGCTTTCTTT
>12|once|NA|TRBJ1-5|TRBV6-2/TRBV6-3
CAGGSSNQPQHF
TGTGCCGGTGGATCTAGCAATCAGCCTCAGCATTTT
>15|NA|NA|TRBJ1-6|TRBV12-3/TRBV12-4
CASSSSPWENSPLHF
TGTGCCAGCAGTTCCTCTCCCTGGGAGAATTCACCCCTCCACTTT
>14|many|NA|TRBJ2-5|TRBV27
CASSLDKIRKTQYF
TGTGCCAGCAGTTTAGACAAGATTCGAAAGACCCAGTACTTC
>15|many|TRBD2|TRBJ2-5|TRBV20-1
CSAKTSGSAVGTQYF
TGCAGTGCTAAGACTAGCGGGAGCGCCGTCGGAACCCAGTACTTC
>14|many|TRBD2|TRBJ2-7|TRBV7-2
CASSLELAGDEQYF
TGTGCCAGCAGCTTAGAACTAGCGGGAGATGAGCAGTACTTC
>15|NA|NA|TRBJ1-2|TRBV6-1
CASRTLRGRLYGYTF
TGTGCCAGCAGGACCCTCCGGGGCAGGCTTTATGGCTACACCTTC
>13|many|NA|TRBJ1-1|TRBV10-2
CASKGSSGTEAFF
TGCGCCAGCAAGGGGAGCAGCGGCACTGAAGCTTTCTTT
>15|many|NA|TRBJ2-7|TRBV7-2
CASSLDVSFPYEQYF
TGTGCCAGCAGCTTAGACGTCAGCTTCCCCTACGAGCAGTACTTC